The TCR beta chain under discussion was sequenced for a study of blood T cell dynamics during melanoma immunotherapy. Each bulk PBMC sample had roughly 350 ng DNA loaded. Libraries were prepared by immunoSEQ multiplex PCR; TCRdb keeps only in-frame clonotypes and omits some of them. The table has 9,000 to 10,000 clones, roughly 85% seen once; the top ten hold roughly a tenth. Stated time point: pre-treatment baseline. Patients had no prior systemic cancer treatment, immunosuppressants or other active cancers. Trimming removed 4 bases from V and 5 bases from J; junction bases left unmatched: 19. The CDR3 sequence is 18 residues long. Germline V gene lookup returns CDR1 SGHRS and CDR2 YFSETQ.

The rearrangement links TRBV5-1 to TRBJ1-2; 8 nucleotides agree with TRBD1. The sequence was collected from a human donor with melanoma. The specimen comprised blood, sampled from a patient treated with checkpoint blockade. The CDR3 reads CASSRSLLNRTGWYGYTF. CDR3 sequence (DNA): TGCGCCAGCAGCCGGAGTCTCTTAAACCGGACAGGGTGGTATGGCTACACCTTC.